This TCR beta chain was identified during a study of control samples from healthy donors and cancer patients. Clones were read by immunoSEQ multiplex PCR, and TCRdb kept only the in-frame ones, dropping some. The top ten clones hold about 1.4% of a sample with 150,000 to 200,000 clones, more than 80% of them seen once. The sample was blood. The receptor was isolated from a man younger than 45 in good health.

DNA for the CDR3: TGTGCCAGCGGAATGGCAGGGGCGCGAAATGAGCAGTTCTTC. It specifies CASGMAGARNEQFF. The V call is TRBV7-9, the J call TRBJ2-1; D possibly corresponds to TRBD1 (6 bases). Germline CDR1 and CDR2: SEHNR and FQNEAQ (reference sequence). This CDR3 has 14 residues. V lost 8 bases and J 7 bases, leaving 18 bases between the germline ends. Full variable domain (remainder filled in from reference TRBV7-9 and TRBJ2-1): DTGVSQNPRHKITKRGQNVTFRCDPISEHNRLYWYRQTLGQGPEFLTYFQNEAQLEKSRLLSDRFSAERPKGSFSTLEIQRTEQGDSAMYLCASGMAGARNEQFFGPGTRLTVL.